The rows below give T cell receptor beta chains drawn from one sample of a study of T cell changes during pregnancy in multiple sclerosis. The assay was immunoSEQ multiplex PCR, and TCRdb's table has in-frame clones only and misses some. The sample consists of 79,000 or so clones, approximately 91% of them appearing once. The input for sequencing was peripheral blood, taken before pregnancy. The receptors stem from a female donor with multiple sclerosis, enrolled in a pregnancy study. CDR3s include the opening cysteine and the closing phenylalanine or tryptophan. Fields, in order: D gene, V gene, J gene, CDR3 protein. D genes are given only for firm matches.

D gene: TRBD1
V gene: TRBV30
J gene: TRBJ2-1
CDR3 protein: CAWSARTGYNEQFF

D gene: NA
V gene: TRBV4-3
J gene: TRBJ1-2
CDR3 protein: CASSQTRNYGYTF

D gene: TRBD1
V gene: TRBV5-1
J gene: TRBJ2-1
CDR3 protein: CASRAGTGDYNEQFF

D gene: NA
V gene: TRBV4-2
J gene: TRBJ2-2
CDR3 protein: CASSQDLSLSTGELFF

D gene: NA
V gene: TRBV13
J gene: TRBJ2-7
CDR3 protein: CASSLAGYEQYF

D gene: NA
V gene: TRBV19
J gene: TRBJ2-3
CDR3 protein: CASGAGGTDTQYF

D gene: TRBD2
V gene: TRBV19
J gene: TRBJ2-1
CDR3 protein: CASSIAERGDNYNEQFF

D gene: NA
V gene: TRBV7-6
J gene: TRBJ2-7
CDR3 protein: CASSFLGGRAAVAYEQYF

D gene: TRBD1
V gene: TRBV5-1
J gene: TRBJ1-4
CDR3 protein: CASSLAGGTGGNEKLFF

D gene: NA
V gene: TRBV27
J gene: TRBJ2-1
CDR3 protein: CASSFRRWQRNNEQFF